What follows describes a single T cell receptor beta chain. Its specificity is not known. The entry originates in a study of graft-versus-host responses after intestinal transplantation. This CDR3 contains 13 residues. The V end was cut by 2 bases, the J end by 1 base, with 4 bases between. CDR1 MNHNS and CDR2 SASEGT come from the germline V gene. The study's findings and limits: Early post-transplant HvG declines tracked with peak circulating GvH clone levels. GvH clones surfaced in recipient marrow, some emerging earlier in ileum or blood. Across patients carrying graft-donor T cell macrochimerism, allografts held high graft-versus-host to host-versus-graft clonal ratios.

Clones were sequenced by immunoSEQ multiplex PCR, and TCRdb holds only the in-frame ones, with some missing. Of some 120,000 clones in the sample, around 92% were seen once. The sequencing here drew on unstimulated CD8+ T cells sorted from spleen or lymph node cells, taken before transplant. This chain links TRBV6-1 with TRBJ2-3; D gene unclear. The sequence came from a human donor who was the organ donor for an intestinal transplant. The CDR3, as DNA: TGTGCCAGCAGTGAACTAGGCACAGATACGCAGTATTTT. Protein: CASSELGTDTQYF.